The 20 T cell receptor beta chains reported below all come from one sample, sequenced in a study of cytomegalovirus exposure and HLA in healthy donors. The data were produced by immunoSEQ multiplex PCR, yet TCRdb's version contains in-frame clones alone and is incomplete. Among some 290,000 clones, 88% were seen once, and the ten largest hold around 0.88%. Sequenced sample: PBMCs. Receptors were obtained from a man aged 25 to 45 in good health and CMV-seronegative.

The CDR3 coding sequence is TGCGCCAGCAGCCCTTCCGGACTAGCGGGGGGTTATGGCACAGATACGCAGTATTTT. This codes for CASSPSGLAGGYGTDTQYF. The chain joins TRBV5-1 to TRBJ2-3, with 14 bases aligning to TRBD2. Unmatched junction bases numbered 11, after V lost 4 bases and J lost 1 base. This CDR3 is built from 19 residues. Germline-derived CDR1 and CDR2 are SGHRS and YFSETQ.

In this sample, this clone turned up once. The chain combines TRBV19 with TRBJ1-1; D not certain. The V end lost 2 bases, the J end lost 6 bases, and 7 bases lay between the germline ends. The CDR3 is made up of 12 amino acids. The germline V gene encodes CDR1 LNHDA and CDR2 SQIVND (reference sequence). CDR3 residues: CASSIPPSEAFF. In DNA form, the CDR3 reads TGTGCCAGTAGTATACCCCCCTCTGAAGCTTTCTTT.

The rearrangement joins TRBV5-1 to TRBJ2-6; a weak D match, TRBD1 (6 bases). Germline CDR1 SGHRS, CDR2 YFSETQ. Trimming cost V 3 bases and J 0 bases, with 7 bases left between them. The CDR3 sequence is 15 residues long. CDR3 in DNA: TGCGCCAGCAGCTGGGACATCTCTGGGGCCAACGTCCTGACTTTC. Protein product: CASSWDISGANVLTF.

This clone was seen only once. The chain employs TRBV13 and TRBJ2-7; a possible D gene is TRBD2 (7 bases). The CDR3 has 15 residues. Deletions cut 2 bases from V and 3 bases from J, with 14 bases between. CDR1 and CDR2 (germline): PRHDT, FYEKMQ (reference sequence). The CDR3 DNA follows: TGTGCCAGCAGCTTATCCGGGGGGCGCGTCTACGAGCAGTACTTC. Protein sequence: CASSLSGGRVYEQYF.

The CDR3 nucleotides are TGTGCCAGCAGCTTACCTAGCGGGGGTTTGAGCTCCTACAATGAGCAGTTCTTC. Translated: CASSLPSGGLSSYNEQFF. The chain combines TRBV11-2 with TRBJ2-1; 10 nucleotides align to TRBD2. V lost 2 bases and J lost 0; bases outside the gene matches: 7. CDR1 SGHAT and CDR2 FQNNGV come from the germline V gene. This CDR3 contains 18 residues.

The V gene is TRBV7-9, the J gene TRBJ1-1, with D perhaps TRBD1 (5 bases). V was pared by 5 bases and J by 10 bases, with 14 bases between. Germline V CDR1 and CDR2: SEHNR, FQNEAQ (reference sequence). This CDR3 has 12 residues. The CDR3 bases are TGTGCCAGCAGCCCGATGGCCGGGGGAGCTTTCTTT. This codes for CASSPMAGGAFF.

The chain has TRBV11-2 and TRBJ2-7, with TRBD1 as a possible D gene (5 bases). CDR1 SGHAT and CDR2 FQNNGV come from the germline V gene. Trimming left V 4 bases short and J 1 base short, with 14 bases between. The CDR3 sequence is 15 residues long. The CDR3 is CASSYDHDRSYEQYF. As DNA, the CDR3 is TGTGCCAGCAGCTACGACCATGACAGATCCTACGAGCAGTACTTC.

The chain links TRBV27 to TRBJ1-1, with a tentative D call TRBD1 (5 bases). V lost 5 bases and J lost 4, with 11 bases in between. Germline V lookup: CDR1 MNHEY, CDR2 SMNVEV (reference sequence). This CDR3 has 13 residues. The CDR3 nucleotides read TGTGCCAGCAGTGCCGACAGTTTCACTGAAGCTTTCTTT. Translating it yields CASSADSFTEAFF.

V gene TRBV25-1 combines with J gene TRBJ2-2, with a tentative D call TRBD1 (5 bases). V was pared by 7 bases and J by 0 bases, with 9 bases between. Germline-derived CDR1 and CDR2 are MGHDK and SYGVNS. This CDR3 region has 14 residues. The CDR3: CASKAQANTGELFF. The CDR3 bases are TGTGCCAGCAAGGCACAGGCGAACACCGGGGAGCTGTTTTTT.

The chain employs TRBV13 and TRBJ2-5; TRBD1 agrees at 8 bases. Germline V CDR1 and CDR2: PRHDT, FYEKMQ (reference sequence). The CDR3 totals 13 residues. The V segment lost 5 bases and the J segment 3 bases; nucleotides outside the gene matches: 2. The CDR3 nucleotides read TGTGCCAGCAGCCCGACAGGGGAAGAGACCCAGTACTTC. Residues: CASSPTGEETQYF.

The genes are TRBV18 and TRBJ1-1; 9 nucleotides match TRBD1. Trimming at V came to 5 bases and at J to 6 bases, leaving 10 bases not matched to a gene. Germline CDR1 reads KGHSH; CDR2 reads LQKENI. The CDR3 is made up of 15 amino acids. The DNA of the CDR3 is TGTGCCAGCTCATTCACCGGGACAGGGATCCCTGAAGCTTTCTTT. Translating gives CASSFTGTGIPEAFF.

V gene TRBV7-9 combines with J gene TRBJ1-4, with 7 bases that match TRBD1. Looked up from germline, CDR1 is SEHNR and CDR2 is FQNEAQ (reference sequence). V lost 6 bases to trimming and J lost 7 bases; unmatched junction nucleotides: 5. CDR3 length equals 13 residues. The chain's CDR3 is CASSDGQVEKLFF. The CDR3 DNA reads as TGTGCCAGCAGTGACGGACAGGTTGAAAAACTGTTTTTT.

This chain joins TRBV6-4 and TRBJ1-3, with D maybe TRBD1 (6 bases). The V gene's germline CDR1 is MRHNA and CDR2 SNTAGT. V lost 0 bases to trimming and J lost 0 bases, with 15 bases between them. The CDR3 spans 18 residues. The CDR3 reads CASSDSKGQPVSGNTIYF. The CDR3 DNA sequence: TGTGCCAGCAGTGACTCGAAAGGACAGCCAGTCTCTGGAAACACCATATATTTT.

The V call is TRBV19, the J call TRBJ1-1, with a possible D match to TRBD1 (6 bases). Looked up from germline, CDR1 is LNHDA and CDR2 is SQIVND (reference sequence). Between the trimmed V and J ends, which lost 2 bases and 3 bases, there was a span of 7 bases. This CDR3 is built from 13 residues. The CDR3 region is CASSIKGDTEAFF. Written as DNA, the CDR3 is TGTGCCAGTAGTATAAAGGGGGACACTGAAGCTTTCTTT.

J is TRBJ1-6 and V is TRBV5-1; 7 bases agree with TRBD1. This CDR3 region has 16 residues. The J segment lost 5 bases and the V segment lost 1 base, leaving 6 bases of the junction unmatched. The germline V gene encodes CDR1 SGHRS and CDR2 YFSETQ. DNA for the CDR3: TGCGCCAGCAGCTTGACTCCAGGGGGAAATAATTCACCCCTCCACTTT. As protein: CASSLTPGGNNSPLHF.

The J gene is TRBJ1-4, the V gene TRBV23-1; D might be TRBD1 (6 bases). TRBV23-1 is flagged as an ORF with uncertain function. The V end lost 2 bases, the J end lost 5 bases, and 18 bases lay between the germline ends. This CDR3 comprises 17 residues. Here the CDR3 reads CASSQAVSGHLNEKLFF. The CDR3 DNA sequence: TGCGCCAGCAGTCAAGCGGTATCGGGACACCTCAATGAAAAACTGTTTTTT.

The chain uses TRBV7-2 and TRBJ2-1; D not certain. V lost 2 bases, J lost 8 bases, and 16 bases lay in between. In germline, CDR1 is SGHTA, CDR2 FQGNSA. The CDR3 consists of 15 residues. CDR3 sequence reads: CASSLKTGPPHEQFF. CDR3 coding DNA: TGTGCCAGCAGCTTAAAGACGGGTCCCCCTCATGAGCAGTTCTTC.

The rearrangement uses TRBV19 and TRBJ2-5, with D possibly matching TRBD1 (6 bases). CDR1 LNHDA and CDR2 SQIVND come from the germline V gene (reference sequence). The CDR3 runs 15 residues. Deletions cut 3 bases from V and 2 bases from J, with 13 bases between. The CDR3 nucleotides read TGTGCCAGTAGTATTATAGGGACACGGCAAGAGACCCAGTACTTC. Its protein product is CASSIIGTRQETQYF.

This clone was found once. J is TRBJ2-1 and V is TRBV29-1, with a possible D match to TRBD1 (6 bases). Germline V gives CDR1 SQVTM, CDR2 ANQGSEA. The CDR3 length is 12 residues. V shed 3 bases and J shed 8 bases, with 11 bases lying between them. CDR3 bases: TGCAGCGTTGATTACAGGGTCGATGAGCAGTTCTTC. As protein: CSVDYRVDEQFF.

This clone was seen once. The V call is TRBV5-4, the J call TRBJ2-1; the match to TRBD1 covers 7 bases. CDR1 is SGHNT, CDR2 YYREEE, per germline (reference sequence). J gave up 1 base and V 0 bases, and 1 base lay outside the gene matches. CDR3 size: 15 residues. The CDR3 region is CASSLGQGSYNEQFF. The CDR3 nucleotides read TGTGCCAGCAGCTTGGGACAGGGTTCCTACAATGAGCAGTTCTTC.